Below, 10 T cell receptor beta chains from the same sample are listed, as sequenced in a study of cytomegalovirus exposure and HLA in healthy donors. A multiplex PCR was run with 60 Vbeta primers and 13 Jbeta primers. Repertoires were generated with immunoSEQ multiplex PCR, while TCRdb's copy carries only in-frame clones and drops some. The sample yields 150,000 to 200,000 clones, more than 65% seen once. Sequences were obtained from PBMCs. These receptors were collected from a male donor in good health and CMV-seronegative.

The V gene is TRBV28, the J gene TRBJ2-5; 10 positions match TRBD2. The CDR3 runs 16 residues. V trimming: 5 bases; J trimming: 1 base; junction bases outside the gene matches: 7. Germline V gene lookup returns CDR1 MDHEN and CDR2 SYDVKM. DNA of the CDR3: TGTGCCAGCAGTGTGGTAGCGGGAGGCGTCCAAGAGACCCAGTACTTC. The encoded protein is CASSVVAGGVQETQYF.

This clone was seen a handful of times. V is TRBV14 and J is TRBJ2-6; 7 nucleotides match TRBD2. The CDR3 is made up of 14 amino acids. The J segment lost 4 bases and the V segment lost 4 bases, leaving 1 base of the junction unmatched. In germline, CDR1 is SGHDN, CDR2 FVKESK. The CDR3 bases are TGTGCCAGCAGCCGCGGGGGAGGGGCCAACGTCCTGACTTTC. Encoded protein: CASSRGGGANVLTF.

The chain joins TRBV7-3 to TRBJ1-1; D might be TRBD1 (5 bases). Trimming stripped 5 bases from V and 4 bases from J, with 14 bases between. CDR3 length equals 14 residues. Germline-derived CDR1 and CDR2 are SGHTA and FQGTGA. CDR3 nucleotide sequence: TGTGCCAGCAGCCCTCGGGCAAGGGGCACTGAAGCTTTCTTT. As protein: CASSPRARGTEAFF.

V usage is TRBV6-5 and J usage is TRBJ1-3, with D perhaps matching TRBD1 (5 bases). From germline, CDR1 is MNHEY and CDR2 SVGAGI. The CDR3 is made up of 15 amino acids. V was shortened by 2 bases and J by 4 bases, with 12 bases between the two germline ends. For the CDR3, the DNA is TGTGCCAGCAGTTACGGGGCAGGACAAGGAAACACCATATATTTT. It codes for CASSYGAGQGNTIYF.

The chain employs TRBV5-1 and TRBJ1-1; 10 bases align to TRBD1. The length of the CDR3 is 16 residues. Germline V gives CDR1 SGHRS, CDR2 YFSETQ. Trimming at V came to 3 bases and at J to 5 bases, leaving 10 bases not matched to a gene. CDR3 sequence (DNA): TGCGCCAGCAGCTCCGGGACAGGGGTTTGGTTGACTGAAGCTTTCTTT. Amino acids: CASSSGTGVWLTEAFF.

This sequence joins TRBV9 and TRBJ2-5, with 11 bases matching TRBD2. V dropped 0 bases and J dropped 4; count of bases not matched to a gene: 5. Germline V gene sequence: CDR1 SGDLS, CDR2 YYNGEE. The CDR3 runs to 16 residues. CDR3 nucleotide sequence: TGTGCCAGCAGCGTAGGTAGCGGGGGGGCGGGAGAGACCCAGTACTTC. Translated: CASSVGSGGAGETQYF. The whole variable domain, remainder taken from reference TRBV9 and TRBJ2-5, is DSGVTQTPKHLITATGQRVTLRCSPRSGDLSVYWYQQSLDQGLQFLIQYYNGEERAKGNILERFSAQQFPDLHSELNLSSLELGDSALYFCASSVGSGGAGETQYFGPGTRLLVL.

The V and J genes are TRBV27 and TRBJ1-2; 7 positions match TRBD1. The CDR3 is made up of 15 amino acids. The germline CDR1 and CDR2 sequences are MNHEY and SMNVEV (reference sequence). J lost 3 bases, V lost 5 bases, and 9 bases had no gene match. In DNA, the CDR3 is TGTGCCAGCAGTCCCAACAGGGGTAGGGACTATGGCTACACCTTC. It is translated as CASSPNRGRDYGYTF.

The J gene is TRBJ2-1, the V gene TRBV2; TRBD2 agrees at 11 bases. Germline trimming cut 5 bases from V and 9 bases from J; bases unmatched to any gene: 9. CDR3 length: 15 residues. Germline V gene data show CDR1 as SNHLY and CDR2 as FYNNEI. CDR3 in amino acids: CASSTHSGGAVEQFF. As DNA, the CDR3 is TGTGCCAGCAGTACCCATAGCGGGGGGGCCGTTGAGCAGTTCTTC.

This sequence joins TRBV10-3 and TRBJ1-6; D remains ambiguous. The CDR3 runs 11 residues. The V gene's germline CDR1 is ENHRY and CDR2 SYGVKD. Between the trimmed V and J ends, which lost 11 bases and 10 bases, there was a span of 12 bases. CDR3 in DNA: TGTGCCGCCGGCGGCGACTCACCCCTCCACTTT. Protein product: CAAGGDSPLHF.

DNA of the CDR3: TGTGCCAGCAGAGAGACAGGGATGAACACTGAAGCTTTCTTT. It is translated as CASRETGMNTEAFF. This chain joins TRBV2 and TRBJ1-1; TRBD1 matches at 7 bases. V lost 6 bases, J lost 0 bases, and 4 bases stayed unmatched. The CDR3 extends over 14 amino acids. Germline V gene sequence: CDR1 SNHLY, CDR2 FYNNEI.